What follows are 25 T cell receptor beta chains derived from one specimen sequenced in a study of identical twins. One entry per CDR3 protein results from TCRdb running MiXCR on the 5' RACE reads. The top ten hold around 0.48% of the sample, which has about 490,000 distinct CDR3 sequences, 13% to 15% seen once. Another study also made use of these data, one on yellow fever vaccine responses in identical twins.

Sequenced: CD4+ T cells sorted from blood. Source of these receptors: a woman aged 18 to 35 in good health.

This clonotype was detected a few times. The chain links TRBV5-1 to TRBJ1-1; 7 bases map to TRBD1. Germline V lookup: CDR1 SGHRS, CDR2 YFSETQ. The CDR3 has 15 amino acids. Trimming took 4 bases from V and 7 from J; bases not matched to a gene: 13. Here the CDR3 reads CASSPRSRDSIEAFF. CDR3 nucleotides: TGCGCCAGCAGCCCCCGAAGCCGGGACAGTATTGAAGCTTTCTTT.

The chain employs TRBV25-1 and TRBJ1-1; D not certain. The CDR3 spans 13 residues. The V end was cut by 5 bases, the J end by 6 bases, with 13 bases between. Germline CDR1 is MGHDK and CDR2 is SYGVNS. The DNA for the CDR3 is TGTGCCAGCAGTTTAGGACCTCGAGCTGAAGCTTTCTTT. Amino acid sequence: CASSLGPRAEAFF.

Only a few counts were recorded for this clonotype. Here the CDR3 reads CASSPGVREGKNIQYF. In nucleotides, the CDR3 is TGTGCCAGCAGCCCCGGGGTGCGGGAGGGCAAAAACATTCAGTACTTC. This chain links TRBV12-3 or TRBV12-4 with TRBJ2-4, with 9 bases lining up with TRBD2. The CDR3 loop spans 16 amino acids. The V and J ends lost 6 bases and 3 bases, in that order; junction bases with no gene match: 9.

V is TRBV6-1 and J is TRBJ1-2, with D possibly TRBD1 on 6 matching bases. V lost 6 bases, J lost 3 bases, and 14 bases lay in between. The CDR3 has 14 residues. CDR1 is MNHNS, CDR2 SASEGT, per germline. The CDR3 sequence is CASSRTDAYYGYTF. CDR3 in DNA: TGTGCCAGCAGCCGGACAGACGCATACTATGGCTACACCTTC.

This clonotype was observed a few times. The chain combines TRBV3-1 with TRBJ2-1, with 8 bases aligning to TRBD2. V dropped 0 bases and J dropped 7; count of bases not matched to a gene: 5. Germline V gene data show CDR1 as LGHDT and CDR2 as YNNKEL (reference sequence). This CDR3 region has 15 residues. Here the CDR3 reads CASSQDLERGNEQFF. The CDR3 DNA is TGTGCCAGCAGCCAAGATTTGGAGCGGGGGAATGAGCAGTTCTTC.

CDR3 sequence: CASSPTPGGWTGELFF. The CDR3 DNA follows: TGTGCCAGCAGCCCCACCCCGGGAGGTTGGACCGGGGAGCTGTTTTTT. V usage is TRBV7-3 and J usage is TRBJ2-2; 7 bases line up with TRBD2. The germline V gene has CDR1 SGHTA and CDR2 FQGTGA. V shed 5 bases, J shed 5 bases, and the junction held 11 bases outside the gene matches. The CDR3 loop spans 16 amino acids.

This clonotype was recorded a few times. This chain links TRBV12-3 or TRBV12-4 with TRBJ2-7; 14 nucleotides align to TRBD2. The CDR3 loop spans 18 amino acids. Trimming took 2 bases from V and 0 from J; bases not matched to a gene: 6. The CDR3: CASSLKGTSGSYSYEQYF. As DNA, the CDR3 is TGTGCCAGCAGTTTAAAAGGGACTAGCGGGAGTTACTCCTACGAGCAGTACTTC.

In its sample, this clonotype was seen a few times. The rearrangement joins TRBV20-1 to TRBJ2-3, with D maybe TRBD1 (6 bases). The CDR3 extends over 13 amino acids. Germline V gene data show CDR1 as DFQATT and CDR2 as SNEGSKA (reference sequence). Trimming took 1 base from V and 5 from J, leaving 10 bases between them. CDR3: CSARVGGVDTQYF. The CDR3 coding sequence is TGCAGTGCTAGAGTAGGGGGAGTAGATACGCAGTATTTT.

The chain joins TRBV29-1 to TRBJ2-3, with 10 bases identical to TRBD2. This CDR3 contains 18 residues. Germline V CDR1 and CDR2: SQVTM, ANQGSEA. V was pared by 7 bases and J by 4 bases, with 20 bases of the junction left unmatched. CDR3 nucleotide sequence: TGCAGCGCCTTGAAAGGGAGCGGGAGGGCCTTAGGGGCAGATACGCAGTATTTT. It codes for CSALKGSGRALGADTQYF.

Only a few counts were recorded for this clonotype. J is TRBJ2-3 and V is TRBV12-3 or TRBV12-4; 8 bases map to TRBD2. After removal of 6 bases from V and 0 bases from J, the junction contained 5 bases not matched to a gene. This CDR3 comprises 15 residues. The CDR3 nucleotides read TGTGCCAGCAGGGTACTAGCGGTGAGCACAGATACGCAGTATTTT. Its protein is CASRVLAVSTDTQYF.

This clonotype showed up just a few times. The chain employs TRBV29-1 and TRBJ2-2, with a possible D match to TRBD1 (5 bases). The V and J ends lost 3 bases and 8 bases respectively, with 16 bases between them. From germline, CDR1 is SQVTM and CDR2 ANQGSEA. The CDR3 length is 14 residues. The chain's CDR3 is CSVDGAFSGGELFF. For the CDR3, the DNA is TGCAGCGTTGATGGGGCCTTTTCTGGTGGGGAGCTGTTTTTT.

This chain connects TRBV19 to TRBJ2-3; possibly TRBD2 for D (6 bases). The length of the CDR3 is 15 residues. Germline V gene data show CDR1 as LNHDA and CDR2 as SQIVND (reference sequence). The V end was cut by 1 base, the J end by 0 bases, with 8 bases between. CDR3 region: CASSIGRGSTDTQYF. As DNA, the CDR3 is TGTGCCAGTAGTATAGGGCGGGGCAGCACAGATACGCAGTATTTT.

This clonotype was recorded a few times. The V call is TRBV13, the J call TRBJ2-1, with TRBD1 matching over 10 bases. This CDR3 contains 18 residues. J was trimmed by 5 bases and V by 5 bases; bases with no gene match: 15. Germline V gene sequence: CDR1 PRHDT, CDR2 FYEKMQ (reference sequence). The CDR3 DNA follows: TGTGCCAGCAGCCTTCGTCCCGGGACAGGGGTCGGTAACAATGAGCAGTTCTTC. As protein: CASSLRPGTGVGNNEQFF.

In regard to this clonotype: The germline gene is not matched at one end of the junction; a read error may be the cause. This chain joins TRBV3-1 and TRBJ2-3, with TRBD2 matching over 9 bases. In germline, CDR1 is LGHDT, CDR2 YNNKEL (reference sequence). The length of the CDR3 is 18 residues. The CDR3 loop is CACSLGLAGPTGTDTQYF. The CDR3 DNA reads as TGTGCCTGCAGTTTGGGGCTAGCGGGACCCACGGGCACAGATACGCAGTATTTT.

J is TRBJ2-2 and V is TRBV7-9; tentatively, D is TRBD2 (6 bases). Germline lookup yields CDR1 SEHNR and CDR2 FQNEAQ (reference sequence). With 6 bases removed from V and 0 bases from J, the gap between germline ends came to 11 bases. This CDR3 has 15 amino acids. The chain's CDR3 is CASRPTGANTGELFF. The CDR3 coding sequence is TGTGCCAGCAGGCCCACGGGGGCGAACACCGGGGAGCTGTTTTTT.

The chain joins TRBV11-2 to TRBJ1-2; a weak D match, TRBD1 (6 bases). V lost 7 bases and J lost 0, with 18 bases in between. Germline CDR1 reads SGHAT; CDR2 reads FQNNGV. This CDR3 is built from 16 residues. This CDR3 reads CASTPSWGQSNYGYTF. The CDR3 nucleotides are TGTGCCAGCACCCCATCCTGGGGGCAATCTAACTATGGCTACACCTTC.

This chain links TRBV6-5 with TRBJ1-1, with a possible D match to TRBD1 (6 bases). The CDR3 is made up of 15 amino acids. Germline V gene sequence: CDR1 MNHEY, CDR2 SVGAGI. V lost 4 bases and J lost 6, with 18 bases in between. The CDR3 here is CASSLGPGDLSEAFF. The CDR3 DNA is TGTGCCAGCAGTTTGGGACCAGGGGATCTATCTGAAGCTTTCTTT.

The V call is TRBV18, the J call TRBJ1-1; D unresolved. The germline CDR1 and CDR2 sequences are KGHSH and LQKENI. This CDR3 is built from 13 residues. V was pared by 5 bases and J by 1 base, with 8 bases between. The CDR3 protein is CASSVQANTEAFF. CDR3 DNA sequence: TGTGCCAGCTCAGTACAAGCGAACACTGAAGCTTTCTTT. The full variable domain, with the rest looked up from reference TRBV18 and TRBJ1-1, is NAGVMQNPRHLVRRRGQEARLRCSPMKGHSHVYWYRQLPEEGLKFMVYLQKENIIDESGMPKERFSAEFPKEGPSILRIQQVVRGDSAAYFCASSVQANTEAFFGQGTRLTVV.

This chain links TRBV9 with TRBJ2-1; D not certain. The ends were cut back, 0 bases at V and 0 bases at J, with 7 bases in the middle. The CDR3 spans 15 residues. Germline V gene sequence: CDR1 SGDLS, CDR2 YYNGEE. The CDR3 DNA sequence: TGTGCCAGCAGCGTAGCCCCCAGCTCCTACAATGAGCAGTTCTTC. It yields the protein CASSVAPSSYNEQFF.

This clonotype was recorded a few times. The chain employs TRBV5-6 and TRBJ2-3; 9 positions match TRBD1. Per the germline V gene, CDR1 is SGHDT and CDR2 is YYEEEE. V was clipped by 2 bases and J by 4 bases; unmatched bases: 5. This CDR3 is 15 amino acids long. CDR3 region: CASSFRDRVADTQYF. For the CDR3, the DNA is TGTGCCAGCAGCTTCCGGGACAGGGTGGCAGATACGCAGTATTTT.

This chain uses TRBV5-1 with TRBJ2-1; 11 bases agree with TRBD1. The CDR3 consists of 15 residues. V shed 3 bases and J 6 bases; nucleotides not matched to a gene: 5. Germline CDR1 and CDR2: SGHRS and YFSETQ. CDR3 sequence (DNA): TGCGCCAGCAGCTCGGGACAGGGGGGTGCCAATGAGCAGTTCTTC. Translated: CASSSGQGGANEQFF.

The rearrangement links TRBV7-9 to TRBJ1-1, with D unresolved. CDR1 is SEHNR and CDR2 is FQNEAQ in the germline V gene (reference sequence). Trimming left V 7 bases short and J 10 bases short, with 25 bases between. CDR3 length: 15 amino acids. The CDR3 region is CASNRAQTPVIGAFF. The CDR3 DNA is TGTGCCAGCAATAGGGCGCAGACCCCCGTGATTGGAGCTTTCTTT.

The CDR3 spells CASRPSQTSGGANEQFF. The CDR3, as DNA: TGTGCCAGCAGGCCCAGCCAGACTAGCGGGGGGGCGAATGAGCAGTTCTTC. The rearrangement uses TRBV6-1 and TRBJ2-1; 14 nucleotides line up with TRBD2. Germline assignment: CDR1 MNHNS and CDR2 SASEGT. The V gene end was trimmed by 6 bases and the J gene end by 7 bases; junction bases not matched to a gene: 11. The CDR3 length is 17 residues.

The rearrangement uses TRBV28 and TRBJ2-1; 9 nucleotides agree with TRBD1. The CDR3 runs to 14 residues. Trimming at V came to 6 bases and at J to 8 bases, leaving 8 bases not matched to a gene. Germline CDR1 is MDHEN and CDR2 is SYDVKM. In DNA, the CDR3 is TGTGCCAGCAGCACAGGGGGCGCTTCCCATGAGCAGTTCTTC. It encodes CASSTGGASHEQFF.

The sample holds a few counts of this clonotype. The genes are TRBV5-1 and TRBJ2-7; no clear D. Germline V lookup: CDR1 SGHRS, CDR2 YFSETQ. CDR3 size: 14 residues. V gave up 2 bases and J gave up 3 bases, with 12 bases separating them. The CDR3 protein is CASSFGPPRYEQYV. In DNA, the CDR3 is TGCGCCAGCAGCTTTGGGCCCCCCCGCTACGAGCAGTACGTC.